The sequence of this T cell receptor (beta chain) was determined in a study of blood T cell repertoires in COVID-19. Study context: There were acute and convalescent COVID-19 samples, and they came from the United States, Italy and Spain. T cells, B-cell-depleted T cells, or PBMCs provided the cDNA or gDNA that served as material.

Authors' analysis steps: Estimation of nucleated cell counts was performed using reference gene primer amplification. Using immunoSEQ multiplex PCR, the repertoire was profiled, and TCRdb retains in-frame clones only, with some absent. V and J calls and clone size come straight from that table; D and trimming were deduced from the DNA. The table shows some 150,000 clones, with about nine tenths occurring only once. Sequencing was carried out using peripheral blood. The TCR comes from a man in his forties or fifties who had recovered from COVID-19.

The DNA of the CDR3 is TGTGCCAGTAGTACCACAGGGGGAAATTCACCCCTCCACTTT. Protein sequence: CASSTTGGNSPLHF. The rearrangement joins TRBV19 to TRBJ1-6; TRBD1 aligns across 8 bases. The CDR3 loop spans 14 amino acids. The germline CDR1 and CDR2 sequences are LNHDA and SQIVND (reference sequence). After removal of 4 bases from V and 7 bases from J, the junction contained 3 bases not matched to a gene.